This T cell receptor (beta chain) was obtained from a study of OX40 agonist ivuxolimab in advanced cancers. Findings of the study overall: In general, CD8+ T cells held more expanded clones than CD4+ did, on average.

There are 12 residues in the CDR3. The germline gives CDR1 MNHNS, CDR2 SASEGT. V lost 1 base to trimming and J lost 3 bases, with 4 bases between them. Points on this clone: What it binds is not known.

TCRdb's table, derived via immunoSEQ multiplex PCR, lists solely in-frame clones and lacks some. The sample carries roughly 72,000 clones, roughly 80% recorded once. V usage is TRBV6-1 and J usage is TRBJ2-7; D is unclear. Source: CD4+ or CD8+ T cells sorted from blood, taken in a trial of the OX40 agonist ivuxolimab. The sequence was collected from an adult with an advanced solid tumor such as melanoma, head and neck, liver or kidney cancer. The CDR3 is CASSEGVYEQYF. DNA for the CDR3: TGTGCCAGCAGTGAAGGGGTCTACGAGCAGTACTTC.